The clone carrying this TCR beta chain showed up just a few times. As yet, its antigen is unknown. Carried by the TCR beta cDNA libraries were unique molecular identifiers. Each batch of about 0.95 to 11 million T cells produced approximately 470,000 cDNA molecules. TCRdb analysed the PCR reads with MiXCR anew, one entry per CDR3 protein. Among a few hundred thousand distinct CDR3 sequences, roughly 34% were seen once, and the ten largest hold under 7%. The length of the CDR3 is 14 residues. The V gene lost 4 bases and the J gene lost 0 bases, with 9 bases spanning the gap. CDR1 is SEHNR and CDR2 is FQNEAQ in the germline V gene (reference sequence). This entry comes from a study of post-analysis software for immune sequencing data. Study-wide results and caveats: About 5 TRBV segments occurring more often in patients than controls included TRBV5-6, TRBV5-1 and TRBV20-1. Strong same-batch co-clustering of samples appeared with F measure clustering.

The chain uses TRBV7-9 and TRBJ2-5; no clear D. The TCR sequence derives from a girl aged 2-17 years with multiple sclerosis. Sequencing used blood. The CDR3 here is CASSSVRDQETQYF. Here the CDR3 DNA reads TGTGCCAGCAGCTCAGTCCGGGACCAAGAGACCCAGTACTTC.